One and the same sample provided the 14 T cell receptor beta chains below, sequenced in a study of breast tumors, draining lymph nodes, adjacent tissues (dated by TCRdb to about 2016). The axillary draining lymph nodes of breast cancer patients were the source of the lymph node samples. Libraries were built with multiplex PCR. The instrument given in TCRdb is Illumina HiSeq 2000. TCRdb took the public reads, trimmed them with fastp at Q25, ran MiXCR for clone calling and kept in-frame beta chains. Here each entry gathers all rows of one CDR3 protein and keeps the most common genes and DNA. For this sample there are tens of thousands of distinct CDR3 sequences; roughly 19% appear just once. The ten largest clones take up 2% to 3% of the sample. The sample consisted of axillary lymph node tissue. The source of these receptors is a female donor with breast cancer. Some clones in this sample may be carry-over from other donors' samples.

Ten or more counts support this clonotype. The chain employs TRBV19 and TRBJ2-1, with D hard to call. V lost 4 bases and J lost 3, with 10 bases in between. CDR1 is LNHDA, CDR2 SQIVND, per germline (reference sequence). This CDR3 comprises 14 residues. In nucleotides, the CDR3 is TGTGCCAGTAGTAGAGACGGGCACTACAATGAGCAGTTCTTC. This gives the protein CASSRDGHYNEQFF.

Ten or more counts support this clonotype. J is TRBJ2-1 and V is TRBV15; D ambiguous. Trimming took 1 base from V and 1 from J, leaving 8 bases between them. The CDR3 is 15 amino acids. Germline CDR1 reads LNHNV; CDR2 reads YYDKDF (reference sequence). The CDR3: CATSRAAGSYNEQFF. The DNA for the CDR3 is TGTGCCACCAGCAGAGCGGCAGGATCCTACAATGAGCAGTTCTTC.

This clonotype has just a few counts. The chain links TRBV28 to TRBJ2-7; 11 bases map to TRBD2. V dropped 6 bases and J dropped 2; count of bases not matched to a gene: 3. Germline V gene data show CDR1 as MDHEN and CDR2 as SYDVKM. This CDR3 contains 14 residues. The CDR3 region has the DNA TGTGCCAGCAGCTCACTAGCGGGGGCCTACGAGCAGTACTTC. This encodes CASSSLAGAYEQYF.

The chain is built from TRBV18 and TRBJ2-3, with D hard to call. The CDR3 consists of 12 residues. The V gene's germline CDR1 is KGHSH and CDR2 LQKENI. The ends were cut back, 3 bases at V and 4 bases at J, with 5 bases in the middle. The CDR3 DNA sequence: TGTGCCAGCTCACCCTCCCCAGATACGCAGTATTTT. Translated, it gives CASSPSPDTQYF.

This clonotype was seen at least ten times. The chain combines TRBV5-4 with TRBJ1-6; D gene uncertain. The V gene's germline CDR1 is SGHNT and CDR2 YYREEE (reference sequence). CDR3 size: 15 residues. V was cut by 4 bases and J by 6 bases, with 14 bases left in between. In nucleotides, the CDR3 is TGTGCCAGCAGCCCGGGTGGGCTTCGTAATTCACCCCTCCACTTT. Amino acid sequence: CASSPGGLRNSPLHF.

This clonotype appeared many times. The chain uses TRBV5-5 and TRBJ1-2; 9 bases are shared with TRBD1. Unmatched junction bases numbered 9, after V lost 3 bases and J lost 6 bases. Germline lookup yields CDR1 SGHKS and CDR2 YYEKEE (reference sequence). The CDR3 is made up of 15 amino acids. The CDR3 reads CASSSLKQGAHGYTF. Written as DNA, the CDR3 is TGTGCCAGCAGCTCCCTCAAACAGGGGGCGCATGGCTACACCTTC.

There are many counts of this clonotype. CDR3 sequence reads: CASSRDRVTGELFF. The CDR3 nucleotides read TGCGCCAGCAGCCGAGACAGGGTTACCGGGGAGCTGTTTTTT. This sequence joins TRBV4-3 and TRBJ2-2; 7 nucleotides agree with TRBD1. The CDR3 covers 14 residues. The trim removed 4 bases at V and 5 bases at J, leaving 4 bases unmatched. Per the germline V gene, CDR1 is LGHNA and CDR2 is YSLEER.

The table lists this clonotype with many counts. This sequence joins TRBV4-2 and TRBJ2-1, with 12 bases identical to TRBD2. Germline V gives CDR1 LGHNA, CDR2 YNFKEQ. V lost 2 bases to trimming and J lost 5 bases; unmatched junction nucleotides: 7. This CDR3 has 17 residues. The CDR3 region is CASSQRLAGGIDNEQFF. The CDR3 coding sequence is TGTGCCAGCAGCCAAAGGCTAGCGGGAGGGATAGACAATGAGCAGTTCTTC.

This clonotype was detected a few times. V usage is TRBV3-1 and J usage is TRBJ1-6; 11 nucleotides match TRBD1. This CDR3 is built from 15 residues. CDR1 LGHDT and CDR2 YNNKEL come from the germline V gene (reference sequence). V gave up 4 bases and J gave up 9 bases; unmatched junction bases: 5. CDR3 sequence (DNA): TGTGCCAGCAGCCTGGGACAGGGGGTTGGTTCACCCCTCCACTTT. This encodes CASSLGQGVGSPLHF.

Many counts were recorded for this clonotype. The chain recombines TRBV4-3 with TRBJ2-2, with 8 bases fitting TRBD2. V dropped 3 bases and J dropped 1; count of bases not matched to a gene: 7. The CDR3 loop spans 17 amino acids. The germline V gene encodes CDR1 LGHNA and CDR2 YSLEER. The chain's CDR3 is CASSHGRGTRNTGELFF. The CDR3 coding sequence is TGCGCCAGCAGCCATGGGAGAGGGACTAGGAACACCGGGGAGCTGTTTTTT.

CDR3 region: CAWSVLPGNSYNEQFF. CDR3 DNA: TGTGCCTGGAGTGTACTGCCCGGGAACTCCTACAATGAGCAGTTCTTC. The chain is built from TRBV30 and TRBJ2-1; D might be TRBD2 (5 bases). CDR1 is GTSNPN and CDR2 is SVGIG in the germline V gene (reference sequence). V gave up 0 bases and J gave up 0 bases, with 12 bases separating them. CDR3 length equals 16 residues.

Of note for this clonotype: A clone one base away is much larger, so this may be a read error. The chain carries TRBV7-9 and TRBJ2-1; D is possibly TRBD2 (6 bases). Looked up from germline, CDR1 is SEHNR and CDR2 is FQNEAQ (reference sequence). The CDR3 has 14 residues. The CDR3 DNA sequence: TGTTCCAGCAGACCGGGACTTCCCACCGTGGAGCAGTTCTTC. It yields the protein CSSRPGLPTVEQFF.

This clonotype has at least ten counts. The rearrangement links TRBV9 to TRBJ2-1; D uncertain. The length of the CDR3 is 16 residues. Trimming pared 0 bases from V and 0 bases from J, leaving 10 bases between. Germline values: CDR1 SGDLS, CDR2 YYNGEE. The CDR3 nucleotides are TGTGCCAGCAGCGTAGAGCCACGCCTCTCCTACAATGAGCAGTTCTTC. This gives the protein CASSVEPRLSYNEQFF.

This clonotype was detected many times. The chain has TRBV12-3 or TRBV12-4 and TRBJ2-6, with D uncertain. This CDR3 is 19 amino acids long. The germline V and J ends were trimmed by 2 bases and 0 bases, with 17 bases remaining between them. In DNA, the CDR3 is TGTGCCAGCAGTTTAAGGGCAGGCCAAGTGTCCTCTGGGGCCAACGTCCTGACTTTC. This encodes CASSLRAGQVSSGANVLTF.